The 15 T cell receptor beta chains below come from one sample, sequenced in a study of cytotoxic CD8 clonotypes in ibrutinib-treated CLL (TCRdb year 2021). The library was built by means of the immunoSEQ multiplex PCR assay. The table comes from immuneACCESS by way of TCRdb, which keeps in-frame sequences with V and J called. Part of the clones is missing from these tables; in studies checked, under half for an unresolved V gene and the rest for unknown reasons. Present in this sample are about 92,000 clones, about 74% of which were seen just once. Around 23% of the sample rests with the top ten. In the paper's terms, the time point label means: around 2 years on ibrutinib. Here the sequenced sample was PBMCs, taken after 24 months of ibrutinib treatment. The receptors here all came from a human donor with chronic lymphocytic leukemia.

In this sample, this clone turned up once. The gene calls are TRBV4-2 and TRBJ2-7; possible D gene TRBD1, 7 bases. This CDR3 has 14 residues. CDR1 and CDR2 from the germline V gene are LGHNA and YNFKEQ. V was shortened by 4 bases and J by 6 bases, with 16 bases between the two germline ends. The CDR3, as DNA: TGTGCCAGCAGCCCACTATCAGGGGGGAGCGAGCAGTACTTC. As protein: CASSPLSGGSEQYF.

V gene TRBV9 combines with J gene TRBJ2-1; 9 bases are a match to TRBD2. With 7 bases clipped from V and 2 bases from J, the junction kept 1 base outside the gene matches. Germline CDR1 and CDR2: SGDLS and YYNGEE. This CDR3 has 13 residues. Here the CDR3 DNA reads TGTGCCAGCGCTAGCGGGACCTACAATGAGCAGTTCTTC. Encoded protein: CASASGTYNEQFF.

The CDR3 region has the DNA TGTGCCGGACTACAGTCGGAGGCTTTCTTT. This gives the protein CAGLQSEAFF. The V call is TRBV30, the J call TRBJ1-1; D unresolved. The V and J ends lost 8 bases and 11 bases respectively, with 15 bases between them. The CDR3 is made up of 10 amino acids. Germline V gives CDR1 GTSNPN, CDR2 SVGIG (reference sequence).

The sample holds one count of this clone. The V call is TRBV27, the J call TRBJ1-6; 7 nucleotides match TRBD1. Germline lookup yields CDR1 MNHEY and CDR2 SMNVEV (reference sequence). V was clipped by 3 bases and J by 8 bases; unmatched bases: 4. The CDR3 runs to 14 residues. Here the CDR3 DNA reads TGTGCCAGCAGTTTTACAGGGGACCATTCACCCCTCCACTTT. Translated: CASSFTGDHSPLHF.

In this sample, this clone turned up a few times. The gene calls are TRBV10-1 and TRBJ2-7; D possibly corresponds to TRBD2 (6 bases). V shed 0 bases and J shed 3 bases, with 15 bases lying between them. CDR3 length: 16 residues. Germline V gene sequence: CDR1 WNHNN, CDR2 SYGVQD (reference sequence). CDR3 DNA: TGCGCCAGCAGTGAGTCGAGTGCTAGCGCTATCTACGAGCAGTACTTC. Its translation is CASSESSASAIYEQYF.

The chain carries TRBV7-9 and TRBJ1-4; D not certain. There are 17 residues in the CDR3. Trimming took 5 bases from V and 0 from J, leaving 16 bases between them. Germline V CDR1 and CDR2: SEHNR, FQNEAQ (reference sequence). The CDR3 coding sequence is TGTGCCAGCAGCCGCGTCCTGGCAGCTTCAACTAATGAAAAACTGTTTTTT. Its protein is CASSRVLAASTNEKLFF.

The V call is TRBV5-4, the J call TRBJ2-7, with 7 bases lining up with TRBD1. Germline V lookup: CDR1 SGHNT, CDR2 YYREEE (reference sequence). This CDR3 comprises 13 residues. V trimming: 5 bases; J trimming: 5 bases; junction bases outside the gene matches: 7. This CDR3 is CASSPGTENEQYF. CDR3 bases: TGTGCCAGCAGTCCCGGGACAGAAAACGAGCAGTACTTC.

This rearrangement joins TRBV28 to TRBJ1-5; 7 bases align to TRBD1. Unmatched junction bases numbered 9, after V lost 3 bases and J lost 4 bases. Germline V gives CDR1 MDHEN, CDR2 SYDVKM. The CDR3 totals 16 residues. For the CDR3, the DNA is TGTGCCAGCAGTTTCCGGACAGGACAGATAAATCAGCCCCAGCATTTT. Its translation: CASSFRTGQINQPQHF.

The rearrangement joins TRBV9 to TRBJ1-2, with 7 bases matching TRBD1. The CDR3 length is 13 residues. J lost 6 bases, V lost 4 bases, and 6 bases had no gene match. Germline loops: CDR1 SGDLS, CDR2 YYNGEE. The CDR3: CASSLDRVHGYTF. In DNA form, the CDR3 reads TGTGCCAGCAGCCTCGACAGGGTTCATGGCTACACCTTC.

The table lists this clone with a few counts. In nucleotides, the CDR3 is TGTGCCAGCAGCCCCAAACATCAGCCCCAGCATTTT. Protein: CASSPKHQPQHF. V gene TRBV21-1 combines with J gene TRBJ1-5. TRBV21-1 is annotated as a pseudogene. There are 12 residues in the CDR3.

V and J are TRBV10-1 and TRBJ2-5; TRBD1 matches 8 bases. With V trimmed by 8 bases and J by 9 bases, 8 bases remained unmatched. The germline CDR1 and CDR2 sequences are WNHNN and SYGVQD (reference sequence). This CDR3 is built from 12 residues. CDR3 in amino acids: CASDRGPWSQYF. CDR3 bases: TGCGCCAGCGACAGGGGTCCTTGGTCCCAGTACTTC.

As regards this clone: The germline gene is not matched at one end of the junction; a read error may be the cause. The same CDR3 also results from other DNA sequences found in this sample. The CDR3 coding sequence is TGTGCTAGCAGCGCAGTGTGGGGGTCCCATGGCTACACCTTC. This sequence encodes CASSAVWGSHGYTF. This sequence joins TRBV7-6 and TRBJ1-2; TRBD1 might be the D (5 bases). CDR1 is SGHVS, CDR2 FNYEAQ, per germline. The CDR3 is made up of 14 amino acids.

The chain employs TRBV7-3 and TRBJ1-5, with D uncertain. Trimming cost V 1 base and J 4 bases, with 8 bases left between them. CDR3 length equals 14 residues. Looked up from germline, CDR1 is SGHTA and CDR2 is FQGTGA. CDR3 bases: TGTGCCAGCAGCTTAAGCGGTGGGAATCAGCCCCAGCATTTT. Protein sequence: CASSLSGGNQPQHF.

The rearrangement uses TRBV2 and TRBJ1-5, with a weak D call TRBD1 (5 bases). The CDR3 has 15 amino acids. CDR1 and CDR2 from the germline V gene are SNHLY and FYNNEI. The V end was cut by 7 bases, the J end by 1 base, with 14 bases between. CDR3 residues: CASNPRRDSNQPQHF. The CDR3 DNA follows: TGTGCCAGCAACCCCCGCCGGGACAGCAATCAGCCCCAGCATTTT.

This chain links TRBV9 with TRBJ2-1, with 8 bases matching TRBD1. This CDR3 has 14 amino acids. Per the germline V gene, CDR1 is SGDLS and CDR2 is YYNGEE. The V and J ends lost 6 bases and 0 bases, in that order; junction bases with no gene match: 2. The CDR3 region is CASTDRGSYNEQFF. The DNA of the CDR3 is TGTGCCAGCACCGACAGGGGCTCCTACAATGAGCAGTTCTTC.